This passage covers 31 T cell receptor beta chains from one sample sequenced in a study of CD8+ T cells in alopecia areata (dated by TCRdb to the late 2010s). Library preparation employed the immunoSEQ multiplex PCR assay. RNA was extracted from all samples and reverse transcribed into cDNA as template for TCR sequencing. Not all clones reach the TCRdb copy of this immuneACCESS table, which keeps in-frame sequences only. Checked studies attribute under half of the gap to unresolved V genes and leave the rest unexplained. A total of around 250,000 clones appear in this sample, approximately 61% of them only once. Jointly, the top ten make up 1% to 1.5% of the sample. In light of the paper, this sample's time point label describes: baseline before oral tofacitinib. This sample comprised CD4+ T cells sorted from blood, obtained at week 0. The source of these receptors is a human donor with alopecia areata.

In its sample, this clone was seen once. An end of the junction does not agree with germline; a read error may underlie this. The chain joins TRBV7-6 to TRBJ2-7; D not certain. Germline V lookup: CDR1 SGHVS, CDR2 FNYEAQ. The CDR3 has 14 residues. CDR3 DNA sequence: TGTGCCAGCAGCTTAGCGACGCGATCCTTCGAGCAGTACTTC. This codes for CASSLATRSFEQYF. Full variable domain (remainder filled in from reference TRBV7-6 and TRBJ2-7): GAGVSQSPRYKVTKRGQDVALRCDPISGHVSLYWYRQALGQGPEFLTYFNYEAQQDKSGLPNDRFSAERPEGSISTLTIQRTEQRDSAMYRCASSLATRSFEQYFGPGTRLTVT.

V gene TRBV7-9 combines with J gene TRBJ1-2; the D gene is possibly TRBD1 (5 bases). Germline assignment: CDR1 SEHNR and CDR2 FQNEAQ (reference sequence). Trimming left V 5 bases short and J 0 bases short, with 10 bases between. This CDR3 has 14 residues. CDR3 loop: CASSEGRTNYGYTF. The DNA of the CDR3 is TGTGCCAGCAGCGAGGGGAGAACTAACTATGGCTACACCTTC.

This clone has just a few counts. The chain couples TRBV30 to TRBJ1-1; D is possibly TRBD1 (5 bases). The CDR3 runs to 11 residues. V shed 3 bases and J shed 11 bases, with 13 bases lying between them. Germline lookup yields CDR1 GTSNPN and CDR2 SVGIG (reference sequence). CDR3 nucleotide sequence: TGTGCCTGGAGCCGGGACTCCCAGGCTTTCTTT. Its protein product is CAWSRDSQAFF.

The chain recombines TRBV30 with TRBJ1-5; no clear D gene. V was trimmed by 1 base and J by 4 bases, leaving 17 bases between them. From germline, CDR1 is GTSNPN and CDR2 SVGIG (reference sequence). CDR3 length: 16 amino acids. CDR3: CAWSEPRVPINQPQHF. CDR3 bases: TGTGCCTGGAGTGAGCCCCGGGTCCCGATAAATCAGCCCCAGCATTTT. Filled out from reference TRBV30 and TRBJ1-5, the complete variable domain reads SQTIHQWPATLVQPVGSPLSLECTVEGTSNPNLYWYRQAAGRGLQLLFYSVGIGQISSEVPQNLSASRPQDRQFILSSKKLLLSDSGFYLCAWSEPRVPINQPQHFGDGTRLSIL.

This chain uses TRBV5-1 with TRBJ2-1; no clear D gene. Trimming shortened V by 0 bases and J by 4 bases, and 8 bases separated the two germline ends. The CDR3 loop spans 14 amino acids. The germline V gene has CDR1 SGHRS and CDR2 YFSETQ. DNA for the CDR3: TGCGCCAGCAGCTTGGTGGTGGGGTACAATGAGCAGTTCTTC. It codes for CASSLVVGYNEQFF.

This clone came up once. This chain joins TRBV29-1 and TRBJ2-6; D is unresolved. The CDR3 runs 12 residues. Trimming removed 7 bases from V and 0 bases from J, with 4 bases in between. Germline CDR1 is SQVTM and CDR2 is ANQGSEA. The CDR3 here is CSAYSGANVLTF. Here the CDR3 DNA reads TGCAGCGCGTACTCTGGGGCCAACGTCCTGACTTTC.

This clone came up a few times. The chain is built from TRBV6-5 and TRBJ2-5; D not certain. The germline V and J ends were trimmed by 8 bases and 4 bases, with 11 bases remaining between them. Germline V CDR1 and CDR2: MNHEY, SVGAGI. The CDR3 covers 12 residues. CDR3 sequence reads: CASSPRRETQYF. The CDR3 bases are TGTGCCAGCTCTCCCCGGAGAGAGACCCAGTACTTC.

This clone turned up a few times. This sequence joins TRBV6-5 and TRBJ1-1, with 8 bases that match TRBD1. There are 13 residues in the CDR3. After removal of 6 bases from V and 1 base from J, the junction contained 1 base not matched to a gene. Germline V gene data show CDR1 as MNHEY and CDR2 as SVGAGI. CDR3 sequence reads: CASRGTGNTEAFF. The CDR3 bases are TGTGCCAGCAGAGGGACAGGGAACACTGAAGCTTTCTTT.

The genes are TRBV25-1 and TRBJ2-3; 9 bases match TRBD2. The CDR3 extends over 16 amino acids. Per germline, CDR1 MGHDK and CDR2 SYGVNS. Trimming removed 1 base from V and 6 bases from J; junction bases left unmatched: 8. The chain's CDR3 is CASSESGRGGLDTQYF. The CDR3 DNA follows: TGTGCCAGCAGTGAATCCGGGCGGGGGGGCCTGGATACGCAGTATTTT.

The CDR3 nucleotides read TGTGCCAGTAGTCCTTCAGAGGGGGTTGGGAGCAATCAGCCCCAGCATTTT. It is translated as CASSPSEGVGSNQPQHF. J is TRBJ1-5 and V is TRBV19; D possibly corresponds to TRBD1 (6 bases). The CDR3 totals 17 residues. Per the germline V gene, CDR1 is LNHDA and CDR2 is SQIVND (reference sequence). V lost 5 bases to trimming and J lost 1 base, with 18 bases between them.

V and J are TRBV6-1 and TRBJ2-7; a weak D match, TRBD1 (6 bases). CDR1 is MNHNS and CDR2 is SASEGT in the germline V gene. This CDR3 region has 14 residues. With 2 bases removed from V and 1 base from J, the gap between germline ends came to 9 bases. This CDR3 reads CASSEQGLSYEQYF. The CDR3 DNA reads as TGTGCCAGCAGTGAACAGGGGCTATCCTACGAGCAGTACTTC.

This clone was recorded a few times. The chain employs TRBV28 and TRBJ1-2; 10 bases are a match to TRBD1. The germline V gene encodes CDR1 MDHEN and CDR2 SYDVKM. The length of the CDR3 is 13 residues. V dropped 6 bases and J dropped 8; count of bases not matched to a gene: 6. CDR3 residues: CASRPGQGDGYTF. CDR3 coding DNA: TGTGCCAGCAGACCTGGACAGGGGGACGGCTACACCTTC.

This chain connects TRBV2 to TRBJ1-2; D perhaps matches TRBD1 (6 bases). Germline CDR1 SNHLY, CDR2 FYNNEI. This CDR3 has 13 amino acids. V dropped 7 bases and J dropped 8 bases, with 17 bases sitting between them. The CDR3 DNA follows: TGTGCCAGCAACTGGAGGGCAGGGGAAGGCTACACCTTC. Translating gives CASNWRAGEGYTF.

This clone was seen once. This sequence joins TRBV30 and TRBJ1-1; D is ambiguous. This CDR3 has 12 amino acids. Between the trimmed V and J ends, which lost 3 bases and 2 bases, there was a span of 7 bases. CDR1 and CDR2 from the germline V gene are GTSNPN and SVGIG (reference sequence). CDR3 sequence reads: CAWRRANTEAFF. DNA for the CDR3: TGTGCCTGGAGGAGGGCTAACACTGAAGCTTTCTTT. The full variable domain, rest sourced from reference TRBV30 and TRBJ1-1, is SQTIHQWPATLVQPVGSPLSLECTVEGTSNPNLYWYRQAAGRGLQLLFYSVGIGQISSEVPQNLSASRPQDRQFILSSKKLLLSDSGFYLCAWRRANTEAFFGQGTRLTVV.

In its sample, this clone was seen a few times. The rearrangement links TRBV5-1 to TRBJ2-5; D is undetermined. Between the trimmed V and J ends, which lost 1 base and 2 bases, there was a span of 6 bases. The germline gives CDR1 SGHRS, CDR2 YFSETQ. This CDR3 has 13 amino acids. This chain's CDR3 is CASSLISQETQYF. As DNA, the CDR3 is TGCGCCAGCAGCTTGATTTCTCAAGAGACCCAGTACTTC.

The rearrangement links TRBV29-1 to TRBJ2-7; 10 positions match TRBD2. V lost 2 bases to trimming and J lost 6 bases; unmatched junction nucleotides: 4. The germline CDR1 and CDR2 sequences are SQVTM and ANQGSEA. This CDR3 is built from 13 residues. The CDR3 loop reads CSVEQRGGGEQYF. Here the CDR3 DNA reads TGCAGCGTTGAACAGCGGGGGGGCGGCGAGCAGTACTTC.

In DNA, the CDR3 is TGTGCCAGCAGCCAAGATCGTGGCAGAAGCACAGATACGCAGTATTTT. Its protein product is CASSQDRGRSTDTQYF. J is TRBJ2-3 and V is TRBV14; D uncertain. V was shortened by 0 bases and J by 0 bases, with 10 bases between the two germline ends. The V gene's germline CDR1 is SGHDN and CDR2 FVKESK. There are 16 residues in the CDR3.

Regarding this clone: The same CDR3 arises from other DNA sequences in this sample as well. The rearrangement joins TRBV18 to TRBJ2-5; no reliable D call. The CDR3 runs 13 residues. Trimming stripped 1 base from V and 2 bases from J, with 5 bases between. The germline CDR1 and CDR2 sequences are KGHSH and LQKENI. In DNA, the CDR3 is TGTGCCAGCTCACCACGTCAGCAAGAGACCCAGTACTTC. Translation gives CASSPRQQETQYF.

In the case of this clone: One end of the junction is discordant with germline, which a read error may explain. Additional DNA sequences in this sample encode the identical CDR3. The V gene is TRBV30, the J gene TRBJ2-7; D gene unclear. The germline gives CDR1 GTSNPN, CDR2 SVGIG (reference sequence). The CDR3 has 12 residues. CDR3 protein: CAWKGGTYEQYF. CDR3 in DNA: TGTGCCTGGAAGGGCGGCACCTACGAGCAATACTTC.

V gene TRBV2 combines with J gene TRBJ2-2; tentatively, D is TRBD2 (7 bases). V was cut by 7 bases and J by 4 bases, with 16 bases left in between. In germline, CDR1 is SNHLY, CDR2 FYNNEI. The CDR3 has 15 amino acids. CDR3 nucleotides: TGTGCCAGCAAGGCGGGGGCCCGTCCCACCGGGGAGCTGTTTTTT. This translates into CASKAGARPTGELFF.

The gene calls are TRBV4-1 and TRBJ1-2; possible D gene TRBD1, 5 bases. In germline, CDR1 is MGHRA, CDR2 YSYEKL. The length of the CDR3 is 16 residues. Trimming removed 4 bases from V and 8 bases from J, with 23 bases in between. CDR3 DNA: TGCGCCAGCAGCCCCCAGGGCGCCGCGGGCCCCCTCGGCTACACCTTC. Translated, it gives CASSPQGAAGPLGYTF.

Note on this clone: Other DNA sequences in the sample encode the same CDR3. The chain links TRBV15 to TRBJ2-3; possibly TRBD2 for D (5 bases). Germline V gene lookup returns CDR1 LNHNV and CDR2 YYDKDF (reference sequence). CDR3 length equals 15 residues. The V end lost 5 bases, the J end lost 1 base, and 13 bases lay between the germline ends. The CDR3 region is CATSRGGRGTDTQYF. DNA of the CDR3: TGTGCCACCAGCCGTGGAGGTCGGGGCACAGATACGCAGTATTTT.

The CDR3 bases are TGTGCCTGGAGTGGCGACAGGGGAAACATTCAGTACTTC. Translation: CAWSGDRGNIQYF. The chain joins TRBV30 to TRBJ2-4, with TRBD1 identical over 8 bases. The CDR3 spans 13 residues. Losses at the gene ends were 1 base for V and 6 bases for J; bases not matched to a gene: 2. Germline CDR1 and CDR2: GTSNPN and SVGIG (reference sequence). Full variable domain (missing parts from reference TRBV30 and TRBJ2-4): SQTIHQWPATLVQPVGSPLSLECTVEGTSNPNLYWYRQAAGRGLQLLFYSVGIGQISSEVPQNLSASRPQDRQFILSSKKLLLSDSGFYLCAWSGDRGNIQYFGAGTRLSVL.

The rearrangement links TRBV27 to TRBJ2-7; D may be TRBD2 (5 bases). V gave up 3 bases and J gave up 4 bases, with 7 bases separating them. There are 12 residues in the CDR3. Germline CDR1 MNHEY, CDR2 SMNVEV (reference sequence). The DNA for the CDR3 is TGTGCCAGCAGTTTCGCGGGTTACGAGCAGTACTTC. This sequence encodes CASSFAGYEQYF.

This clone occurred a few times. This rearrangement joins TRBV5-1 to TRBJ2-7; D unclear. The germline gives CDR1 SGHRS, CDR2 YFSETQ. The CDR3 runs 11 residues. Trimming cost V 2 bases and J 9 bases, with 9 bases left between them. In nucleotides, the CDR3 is TGCGCCAGCAGCTTCCAATCGGCGCAGTACTTC. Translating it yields CASSFQSAQYF.

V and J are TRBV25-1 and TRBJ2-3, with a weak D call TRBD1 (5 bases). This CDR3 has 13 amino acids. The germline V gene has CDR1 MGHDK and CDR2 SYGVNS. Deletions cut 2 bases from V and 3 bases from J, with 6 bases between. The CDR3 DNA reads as TGTGCCAGCAGTGAAAAGGGGACAGATACGCAGTATTTT. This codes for CASSEKGTDTQYF.

The CDR3 spells CASSVGPAGGNSPLHF. As DNA, the CDR3 is TGTGCCAGCAGCGTAGGCCCTGCAGGGGGTAATTCACCCCTCCACTTT. This chain links TRBV9 with TRBJ1-6, with 7 bases that match TRBD1. The CDR3 has 16 residues. V lost 0 bases to trimming and J lost 6 bases; unmatched junction nucleotides: 6. The germline V gene has CDR1 SGDLS and CDR2 YYNGEE.

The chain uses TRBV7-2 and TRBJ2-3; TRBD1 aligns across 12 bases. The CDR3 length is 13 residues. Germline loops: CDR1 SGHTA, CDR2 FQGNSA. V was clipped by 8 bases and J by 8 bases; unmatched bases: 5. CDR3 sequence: CASGTGGGGTQYF. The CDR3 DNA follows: TGTGCCAGCGGGACAGGGGGCGGAGGTACGCAGTATTTT. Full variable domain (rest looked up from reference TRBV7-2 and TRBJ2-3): GAGVSQSPSNKVTEKGKDVELRCDPISGHTALYWYRQSLGQGLEFLIYFQGNSAPDKSGLPSDRFSAERTGGSVSTLTIQRTQQEDSAVYLCASGTGGGGTQYFGPGTRLTVL.

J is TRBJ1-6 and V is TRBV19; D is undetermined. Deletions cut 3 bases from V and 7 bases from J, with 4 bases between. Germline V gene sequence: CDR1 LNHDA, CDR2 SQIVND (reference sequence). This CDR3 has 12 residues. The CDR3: CASSIRNSPLHF. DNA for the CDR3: TGTGCCAGTAGTATCCGCAATTCACCCCTCCACTTT.

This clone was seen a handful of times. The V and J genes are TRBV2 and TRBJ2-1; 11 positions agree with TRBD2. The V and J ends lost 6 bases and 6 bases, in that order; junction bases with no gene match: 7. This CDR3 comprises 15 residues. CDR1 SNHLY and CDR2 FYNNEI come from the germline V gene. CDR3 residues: CASRELGLAVNEQFF. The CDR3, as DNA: TGTGCCAGCAGGGAACTGGGACTAGCGGTCAATGAGCAGTTCTTC.

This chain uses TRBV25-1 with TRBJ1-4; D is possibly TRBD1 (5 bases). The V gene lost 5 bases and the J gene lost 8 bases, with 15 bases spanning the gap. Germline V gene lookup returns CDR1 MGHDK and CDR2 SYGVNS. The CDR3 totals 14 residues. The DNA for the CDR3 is TGTGCCAGCAGTCAGAATCCGGGGGAAGAAAAACTGTTTTTT. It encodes CASSQNPGEEKLFF.